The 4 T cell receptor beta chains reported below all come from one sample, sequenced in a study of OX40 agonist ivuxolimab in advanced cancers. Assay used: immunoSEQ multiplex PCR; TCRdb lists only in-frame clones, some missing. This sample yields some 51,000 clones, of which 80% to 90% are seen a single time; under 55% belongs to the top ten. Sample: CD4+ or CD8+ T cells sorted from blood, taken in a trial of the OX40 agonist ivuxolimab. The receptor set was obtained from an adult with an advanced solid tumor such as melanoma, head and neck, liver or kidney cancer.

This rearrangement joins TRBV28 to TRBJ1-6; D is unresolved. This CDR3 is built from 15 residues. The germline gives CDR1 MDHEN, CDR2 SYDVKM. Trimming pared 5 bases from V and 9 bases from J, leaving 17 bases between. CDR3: CASSLLGQGGSPLHF. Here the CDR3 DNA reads TGTGCCAGCAGTCTCTTGGGCCAAGGAGGTTCACCCCTCCACTTT.

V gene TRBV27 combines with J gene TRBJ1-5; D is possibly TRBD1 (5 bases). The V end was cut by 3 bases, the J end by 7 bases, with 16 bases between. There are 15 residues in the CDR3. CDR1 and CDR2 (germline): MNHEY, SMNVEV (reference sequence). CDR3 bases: TGTGCCAGCAGTTTCTTCGGCGGGGCGCGGCAGCCCCAGCATTTT. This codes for CASSFFGGARQPQHF.

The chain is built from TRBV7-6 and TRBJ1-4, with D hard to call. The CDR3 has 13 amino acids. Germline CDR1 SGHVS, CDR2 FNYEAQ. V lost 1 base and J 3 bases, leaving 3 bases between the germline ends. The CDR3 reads CASSLGPNEKLFF. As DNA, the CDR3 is TGTGCCAGCAGCTTAGGTCCTAATGAAAAACTGTTTTTT.

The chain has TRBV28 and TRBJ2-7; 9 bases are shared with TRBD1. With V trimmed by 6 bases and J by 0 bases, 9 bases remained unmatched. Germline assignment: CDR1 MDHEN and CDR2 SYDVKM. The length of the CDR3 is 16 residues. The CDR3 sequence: CASRRRLGQGSYEQYF. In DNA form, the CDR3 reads TGTGCCAGCAGGAGAAGACTGGGACAGGGCTCCTACGAGCAGTACTTC.